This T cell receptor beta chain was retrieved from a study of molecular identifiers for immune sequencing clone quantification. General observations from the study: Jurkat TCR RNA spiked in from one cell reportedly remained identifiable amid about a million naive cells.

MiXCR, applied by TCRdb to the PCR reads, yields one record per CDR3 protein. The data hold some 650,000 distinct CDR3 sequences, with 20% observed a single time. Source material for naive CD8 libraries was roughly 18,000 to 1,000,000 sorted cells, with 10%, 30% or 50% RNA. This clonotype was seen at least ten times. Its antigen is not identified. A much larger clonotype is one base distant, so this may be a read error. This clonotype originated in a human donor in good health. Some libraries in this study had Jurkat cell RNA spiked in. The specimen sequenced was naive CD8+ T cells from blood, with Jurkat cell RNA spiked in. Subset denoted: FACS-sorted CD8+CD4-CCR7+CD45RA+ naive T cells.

CDR3 amino acids: CASSPTGNAEAFF. The CDR3 nucleotides read TGTGCCAGCAGCCCGACAGGGAACGCTGAAGCTTTCTTT. V is TRBV6-5 and J is TRBJ1-1; TRBD1 matches at 7 bases. Germline V CDR1 and CDR2: MNHEY, SVGAGI. The CDR3 sequence is 13 residues long.